This record concerns one T cell receptor (beta chain) sequence. Its antigen is not identified. This entry belongs to a study of graft-versus-host responses after intestinal transplantation. The CDR3 sequence is 16 residues long. Germline V gives CDR1 SNHLY, CDR2 FYNNEI. The V and J ends lost 4 bases and 11 bases respectively, with 26 bases between them. Study conclusions and caveats: Association was observed between peak circulating GvH clone levels and early post-transplant HvG declines.

Profiling relied on immunoSEQ multiplex PCR, and the TCRdb table lists in-frame clones only, not all of them. The sample yields 80,000 to 100,000 clones, more than 85% seen once. This specimen was unstimulated CD4+ T cells sorted from spleen or lymph node cells, taken before intestinal transplant. The chain is built from TRBV2 and TRBJ2-5; a weak D match, TRBD1 (8 bases). The sequence was collected from a human donor who received an intestinal transplant. CDR3 sequence reads: CASSVLTGVGLRGQYF. The CDR3 DNA sequence: TGTGCCAGCAGTGTCCTGACAGGGGTGGGACTACGAGGGCAGTACTTC.